A single sample gave rise to the 13 T cell receptor beta chains below, sequenced in a study of blood T cells in healthy people across ages. The second PCR ran roughly 6 to 11 cycles with a sample-barcoded 5' primer and J-beta primers. TCRdb re-analysed the 5' RACE reads in MiXCR, keeping a single row per CDR3 protein. The data contain around 1,600,000 distinct CDR3 sequences, about 45% of them seen just once; the ten biggest clones take up roughly 3.7%. Sequenced sample: blood. The receptors shown here come from a woman under 30 in good health.

The rearrangement joins TRBV7-2 to TRBJ2-7; D remains unclear. Germline CDR1 reads SGHTA; CDR2 reads FQGNSA. The CDR3 is 13 amino acids. Deletions cut 5 bases from V and 7 bases from J, with 15 bases between. The DNA of the CDR3 is TGTGCCAGCAGCACCTACCTCGACTTTGAGCAGTACTTC. Translation: CASSTYLDFEQYF.

This clonotype showed up just once. The rearrangement uses TRBV12-3 or TRBV12-4 and TRBJ1-2; D is unclear. This CDR3 is 14 amino acids long. Trimming pared 5 bases from V and 5 bases from J, leaving 15 bases between. The CDR3 here is CASSVSLGGYGYTF. CDR3 nucleotide sequence: TGTGCCAGCAGTGTGTCCCTCGGAGGGTATGGCTACACCTTC.

The chain employs TRBV20-1 and TRBJ2-4; 12 bases fit TRBD2. The J call may not be correct, given that the DNA end is closer to TRBJ2-7. The CDR3 is made up of 17 amino acids. CDR1 and CDR2 (germline): DFQATT, SNEGSKA (reference sequence). CDR3 sequence reads: CSARPGLAGTRWYEQYF. Written as DNA, the CDR3 is TGCAGTGCTAGGCCCGGACTAGCGGGAACCCGTTGGTACGAGCAGTACTTC.

This clonotype was seen a few times. V is TRBV5-6 and J is TRBJ2-7; D unresolved. Germline V lookup: CDR1 SGHDT, CDR2 YYEEEE. Trimming took 0 bases from V and 0 from J, leaving 10 bases between them. The CDR3 loop spans 15 amino acids. CDR3 nucleotides: TGTGCCAGCAGCTTGGAGAACAGTCCCTCCTACGAGCAGTACTTC. It specifies CASSLENSPSYEQYF.

The chain carries TRBV30 and TRBJ2-3; TRBD1 matches 8 bases. The CDR3 runs to 14 residues. J was trimmed by 4 bases and V by 4 bases; bases with no gene match: 7. Germline V CDR1 and CDR2: GTSNPN, SVGIG (reference sequence). CDR3 sequence: CAWTGQGWPDTQYF. DNA for the CDR3: TGTGCCTGGACTGGACAGGGATGGCCAGATACGCAGTATTTT.

This clonotype came up many times. The gene calls are TRBV7-2 and TRBJ2-7, with TRBD2 identical over 9 bases. The CDR3 runs to 14 residues. J was trimmed by 3 bases and V by 1 base; bases with no gene match: 1. Germline lookup yields CDR1 SGHTA and CDR2 FQGNSA. The CDR3 region is CASSLVTSGYEQYF. Written as DNA, the CDR3 is TGTGCCAGCAGCTTAGTGACTAGCGGCTACGAGCAGTACTTC.

This chain links TRBV7-8 with TRBJ1-1; D is unclear. V was pared by 2 bases and J by 0 bases, with 10 bases between. From germline, CDR1 is SGHVS and CDR2 FQNEAQ. This CDR3 has 15 amino acids. The chain's CDR3 is CASSLLTDLNTEAFF. The CDR3 DNA is TGTGCCAGCAGCTTATTGACGGACCTGAACACTGAAGCTTTCTTT.

The V gene is TRBV12-3 or TRBV12-4, the J gene TRBJ2-3; D gene unclear. With 3 bases removed from V and 6 bases from J, the gap between germline ends came to 13 bases. The CDR3 spans 14 residues. CDR3 in DNA: TGTGCCAGCAGTTTGGCCTGGGTCACCGATACGCAGTATTTT. It specifies CASSLAWVTDTQYF.

With respect to this clonotype: One junction end disagrees with the germline gene, perhaps due to a read error. The chain joins TRBV28 to TRBJ1-5; maybe TRBD1 (5 bases). The CDR3 totals 14 residues. The germline V gene encodes CDR1 MDHEN and CDR2 SYDVKM. The CDR3 DNA reads TGTGCCAACAGTTTAAGGGGCTTCAATCAGCCCCAGCATTTT. Amino acid sequence: CANSLRGFNQPQHF.

V usage is TRBV6-5 and J usage is TRBJ2-4; 12 bases match TRBD1. The DNA end is a closer match to TRBJ2-7, so the J assignment may be wrong. The CDR3 is made up of 14 amino acids. Germline V lookup: CDR1 MNHEY, CDR2 SVGAGI. The CDR3 nucleotides read TGTGCCAGCAGTTGGGGACAGGGGGCAGGCGAGCAGTACTTC. This sequence encodes CASSWGQGAGEQYF.

This chain uses TRBV4-3 with TRBJ2-7, with 9 positions matching TRBD2. CDR1 LGHNA and CDR2 YSLEER come from the germline V gene. The CDR3 is made up of 15 amino acids. After removal of 5 bases from V and 0 bases from J, the junction contained 5 bases not matched to a gene. The CDR3 nucleotides read TGCGCCAGCAGCGAGGCGGGAGGGAACTCCTACGAGCAGTACTTC. Its protein product is CASSEAGGNSYEQYF.

This clonotype was counted only a few times. This chain joins TRBV5-1 and TRBJ1-4; 7 bases fit TRBD1. This CDR3 is 15 amino acids long. V gave up 1 base and J gave up 10 bases; unmatched junction bases: 10. Germline-derived CDR1 and CDR2 are SGHRS and YFSETQ. In DNA form, the CDR3 reads TGCGCCAGCAGCTTGAACCCGGGACAGTTAGGAAAACTGTTTTTT. This sequence encodes CASSLNPGQLGKLFF.

The chain links TRBV12-3 or TRBV12-4 to TRBJ1-5, with a weak D call TRBD1 (6 bases). This CDR3 region has 13 residues. V lost 7 bases, J lost 4 bases, and 11 bases lay in between. The chain's CDR3 is CASTLTGNQPQHF. The CDR3 DNA reads as TGTGCCAGCACCTTAACAGGGAATCAGCCCCAGCATTTT.